A selection of T cell receptor beta chains follows, all from one sample in a study of human T cells and chemical hapten exposure. From the RACE reads, TCRdb called clonotypes with MiXCR, one entry per CDR3 protein. The table lists roughly 380,000 distinct CDR3 sequences, roughly 4.6% of them singletons, with about 2.5% in the top ten. The specimen was whole blood, collected in connection with sensitization to the hapten diphenylcyclopropenone (DPC). The receptors were gathered from a woman between 45 and 60 years old with alopecia areata. Some clones in this sample may be carry-over from other donors' samples. The CDR3 runs from the conserved cysteine through the conserved F or W. Each record gives: CDR3 protein, CDR3 DNA, clone size, V gene, D gene, J gene. A D gene is named only where the DNA matches it firmly. The size entry is marked missing in some rows and otherwise reads once, few, many or a size class.

CARSEAGGPIYEQYF	TGTGCCAGAAGTGAAGCGGGGGGCCCTATCTACGAGCAGTACTTC	many	TRBV2	TRBD2	TRBJ2-7
CASRPGPIRTEAFF	TGTGCCAGCAGACCTGGACCGATAAGAACTGAAGCTTTCTTT	many	TRBV21-1	-	TRBJ1-1
CASSLARTANEKLFF	TGTGCCAGCAGCTTAGCGAGGACAGCGAATGAAAAACTGTTTTTT	many	TRBV7-8	-	TRBJ1-4
CAWSTGQGGAEAFF	TGTGCCTGGAGTACGGGACAGGGGGGCGCTGAAGCTTTCTTT	few	TRBV30	TRBD1	TRBJ1-1
CASSSQGSLHF	TGTGCCAGCAGTTCTCAGGGATCCCTCCACTTT	many	TRBV28	-	TRBJ1-6
CASSETSGGYEQYF	TGTGCCAGCAGCGAGACTAGCGGGGGATACGAGCAGTACTTC	many	TRBV9	TRBD2	TRBJ2-7
CVTGGFTDTQYF	TGTGTCACAGGGGGATTCACAGATACGCAGTATTTT	many	TRBV28	TRBD1	TRBJ2-3
CSGTVKGGTEAFF	TGCAGCGGGACAGTAAAGGGGGGGACTGAAGCTTTCTTT	-	TRBV29-1	-	TRBJ1-1
CASSLQGRNQPQHF	TGTGCCAGCAGTCTACAGGGTAGGAATCAGCCCCAGCATTTT	few	TRBV4-2	-	TRBJ1-5
CAIMEREGVTQYF	TGTGCCATCATGGAGCGGGAGGGGGTGACCCAGTACTTC	-	TRBV10-3	TRBD2	TRBJ2-5
CAWGETLGANVLTF	TGTGCCTGGGGGGAGACCCTTGGGGCCAACGTCCTGACTTTC	many	TRBV30	-	TRBJ2-6
CASSQLAGGMEEQYF	TGTGCCAGCAGCCAACTAGCGGGGGGGATGGAGGAGCAGTACTTC	many	TRBV7-6	TRBD2	TRBJ2-7
CASSLGPEGGQPQHF	TGTGCCAGCAGCTTGGGGCCCGAGGGAGGCCAGCCCCAGCATTTT	-	TRBV5-4	-	TRBJ1-5
CSARWLQGPEAFF	TGCAGTGCTAGGTGGTTGCAGGGCCCTGAAGCTTTCTTT	-	TRBV20-1	-	TRBJ1-1
CASSPQRTGGYGYTF	TGTGCCAGCTCACCACAACGGACAGGGGGCTATGGCTACACCTTC	-	TRBV18	TRBD1	TRBJ1-2
CASSWRLGNEANVLTF	TGTGCCAGCAGCTGGCGGCTAGGTAATGAAGCCAACGTCCTGACTTTC	-	TRBV7-9	-	TRBJ2-6
CASSLTSGVYEQYF	TGTGCCAGCAGTTTAACTAGCGGGGTCTACGAGCAGTACTTC	few	TRBV28	TRBD2	TRBJ2-7
CASSEGPNEKLFF	TGCGCCAGCAGTGAGGGACCTAATGAAAAACTGTTTTTT	few	TRBV10-2	-	TRBJ1-4
CASSLPGLASSEQFF	TGTGCCAGCAGTTTACCGGGACTAGCTTCATCTGAGCAGTTCTTC	many	TRBV6-2/TRBV6-3	TRBD2	TRBJ2-1
CASSPAIPGTSGSSAGELFF	TGTGCCAGCAGCCCTGCCATTCCCGGGACTAGCGGGAGTTCAGCCGGGGAGCTGTTTTTT	-	TRBV12-3/TRBV12-4	TRBD2	TRBJ2-2
CSVKTNTGELFF	TGCAGCGTTAAAACTAACACCGGGGAGCTGTTTTTT	many	TRBV29-1	-	TRBJ2-2
CASSQESGEGGGGYEQYF	TGCGCCAGCAGCCAAGAAAGCGGCGAAGGCGGGGGGGGCTACGAGCAGTACTTC	many	TRBV4-1	TRBD2	TRBJ2-7
CSVEGGTLSTDTQYF	TGCAGCGTTGAGGGGGGGACCCTTAGCACAGATACGCAGTATTTT	many	TRBV29-1	TRBD2	TRBJ2-3
CASSEHGVGAKNIQYF	TGCGCCAGCAGTGAACACGGCGTGGGAGCCAAAAACATTCAGTACTTC	-	TRBV10-1	-	TRBJ2-4
CASSLEGLAGGLHTGELFF	TGCGCCAGCAGCTTGGAGGGACTAGCGGGGGGTCTGCACACCGGGGAGCTGTTTTTT	many	TRBV5-1	TRBD2	TRBJ2-2
CASSADGQLETQYF	TGTGCCAGCAGCGCGGACGGTCAGCTAGAGACCCAGTACTTC	few	TRBV7-2	-	TRBJ2-5
CASTSGAGNGETQYF	TGTGCCAGCACCTCTGGAGCGGGGAATGGAGAGACCCAGTACTTC	many	TRBV12-3/TRBV12-4	TRBD2	TRBJ2-5
CSAKSGGRDEQFF	TGCAGTGCCAAGAGCGGGGGGCGGGATGAGCAGTTCTTC	-	TRBV20-1	TRBD2	TRBJ2-1